This TCR beta chain was found in a study of T cell responses to AZD1222 COVID-19 vaccine. About the research overall: Pooling was applied to second doses at about 4 or about 12 weeks.

A single count supports this clone. Its antigen remains unknown. General study points: Only 5 or 6 AZD1222 recipients tested seropositive at baseline.

The table came from immunoSEQ multiplex PCR; TCRdb's copy has only in-frame clones and leaves some out. The top ten hold about 9.8% of the sample, which has some 120,000 clones, 70% to 90% seen once. CDR1 and CDR2 (germline): MDHEN, SYDVKM. V was clipped by 7 bases and J by 5 bases, with 11 bases between them. This CDR3 has 13 residues. Sequencing was performed on peripheral blood, taken on day 0 of AZD1222 vaccination. The chain has TRBV28 and TRBJ1-4; TRBD1 might be the D (6 bases). The TCR comes from an adult in good health. The DNA for the CDR3 is TGTGCCAGCATGGGAGGGGGGAATGAAAAACTGTTTTTT. It specifies CASMGGGNEKLFF. Variable domain in full (rest from reference TRBV28 and TRBJ1-4): DVKVTQSSRYLVKRTGEKVFLECVQDMDHENMFWYRQDPGLGLRLIYFSYDVKMKEKGDIPEGYSVSREKKERFSLILESASTNQTSMYLCASMGGGNEKLFFGSGTQLSVL.